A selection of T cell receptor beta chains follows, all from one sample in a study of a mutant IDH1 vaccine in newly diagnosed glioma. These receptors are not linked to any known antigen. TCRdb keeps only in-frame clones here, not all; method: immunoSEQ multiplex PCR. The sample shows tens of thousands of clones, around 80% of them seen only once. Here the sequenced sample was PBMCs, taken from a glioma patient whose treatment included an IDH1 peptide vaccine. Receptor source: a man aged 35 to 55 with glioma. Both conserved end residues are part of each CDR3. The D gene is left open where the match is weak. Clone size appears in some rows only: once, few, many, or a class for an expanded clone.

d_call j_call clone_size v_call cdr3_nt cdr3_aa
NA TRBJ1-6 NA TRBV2 TGTGCCAGCAGTGAATACGGTGAGAATAATTCACCCCTCCACTTT CASSEYGENNSPLHF
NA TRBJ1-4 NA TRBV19 TGTGCCAGTACCCACCACCCGGGGCGGGGTGAAAAACTGTTTTTT CASTHHPGRGEKLFF
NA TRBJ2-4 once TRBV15 TGTGCCACCAGCAGGACAGGGACTAACAACATTCAGTACTTC CATSRTGTNNIQYF
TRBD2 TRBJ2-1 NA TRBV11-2 TGTGCCAGCAGCAACCCGGGACTAGCAATGGTCTATGAGCAGTTCTTC CASSNPGLAMVYEQFF
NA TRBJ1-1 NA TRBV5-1 TGCGCCAGCAGGCCCGGTGGAAACACTGAAGCTTTCTTT CASRPGGNTEAFF
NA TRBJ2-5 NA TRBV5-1 TGCGCCAGCAGCTTGGACCCCACGGGGGAGACCCAGTACTTC CASSLDPTGETQYF
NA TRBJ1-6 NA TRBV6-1 TGTGCCAGCAAGTCCGGGAAAATTAATTCACCCCTCCACTTT CASKSGKINSPLHF
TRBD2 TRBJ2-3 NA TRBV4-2 TGTGCCAGCAGCCAGGCCGGACTAGCGGGGGACAACACAGATACGCAGTATTTT CASSQAGLAGDNTDTQYF
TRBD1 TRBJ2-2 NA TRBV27 TGTGCCAGCAGTTTACTGGGACAGGGTAGGGGCACCGGGGAGCTGTTTTTT CASSLLGQGRGTGELFF
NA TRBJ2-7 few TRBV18 TGTGCCAGCTCAATCAAGGAAAACGAGCAGTACTTC CASSIKENEQYF
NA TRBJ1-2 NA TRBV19 TGTGCCAGCACCCGCACTCCCGACCAGGGGCACTATGGCTACACCTTC CASTRTPDQGHYGYTF
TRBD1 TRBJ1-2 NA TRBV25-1 TGTGCCAGCAGAGAGACAGGGGGCCGGCGTGGCTACACCTTC CASRETGGRRGYTF
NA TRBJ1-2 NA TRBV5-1 TGCGCCAGCTCCGAGGACGGGAACTATGGCTACACCTTC CASSEDGNYGYTF
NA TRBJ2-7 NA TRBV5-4 TGTGCCAGCAGCTTGGCCGGCAGCCCAAACCTAGAGCAGTACTTC CASSLAGSPNLEQYF
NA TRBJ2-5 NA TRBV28 TGTGCCTGGGGTAAAGAGACCCAGTACTTC CAWGKETQYF
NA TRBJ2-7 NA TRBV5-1 TGCGCCAGCAGGTTGGGCCCTTCATCCACCAACGAGCAGTACTTC CASRLGPSSTNEQYF
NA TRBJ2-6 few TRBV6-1 TGTGCCAGCAGTGGGTTCCTCCTCCTAAGCTCTGGGGCCAACGTCCTGACTTTC CASSGFLLLSSGANVLTF
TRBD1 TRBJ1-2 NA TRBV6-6 TGTGCCAGCAGTTCCGGGACAGGGAGAAGGTATGGCTACACCTTC CASSSGTGRRYGYTF
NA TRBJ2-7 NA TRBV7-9 TGTGCCAGCAGCGGGAGGACAGTCTACGAGCAGTACTTC CASSGRTVYEQYF
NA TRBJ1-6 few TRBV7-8 TGTGCCAGCAGCTTAGGGACACAAAATTCACCCCTCCACTTT CASSLGTQNSPLHF
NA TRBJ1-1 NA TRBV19 TGTGCCAGTAGTACAAAAAGGGACACTGAAGCTTTCTTT CASSTKRDTEAFF
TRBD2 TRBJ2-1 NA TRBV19 TGTGCCAGTAGTAATGCGGGGGGATATTACAATGAGCAGTTCTTC CASSNAGGYYNEQFF
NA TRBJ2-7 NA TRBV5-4 TGTGCCAGCAGCTTACAAAACTCCTACGAGCAGTACTTC CASSLQNSYEQYF
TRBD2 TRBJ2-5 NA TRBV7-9 TGTGCCAGCAGCCCCGGGGGGGCGGGGGAGACCCAGTACTTC CASSPGGAGETQYF
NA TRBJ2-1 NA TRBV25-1 TGTGCCAGCAGTGGATGGCTACAGGACACCGGGGGAAACAATGAGCAGTTCTTC CASSGWLQDTGGNNEQFF
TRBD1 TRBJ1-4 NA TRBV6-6 TGTGCCAGCAGTTACTCGGAGGGGGCCAGGGAAAAACTGTTTTTT CASSYSEGAREKLFF
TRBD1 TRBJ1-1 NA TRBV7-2 TGTGCCAGCAGCCCGATGGGGACAGGGCCTGAAGCTTTCTTT CASSPMGTGPEAFF
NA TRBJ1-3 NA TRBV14 TGTGCCAGCAGCCAAGCTGGACAGCGAAACACCATATATTTT CASSQAGQRNTIYF